The present T cell receptor beta chain was sequenced within a study of shared clonotypes between healthy human individuals. As for this clone: Antigen specificity is unknown.

CDR1 and CDR2 from the germline V gene are LGHNA and YSLEER. The CDR3 runs to 14 residues. V gave up 2 bases and J gave up 5 bases, with 12 bases separating them. Study-level findings and limits: Although depth was large, rarefaction showed that sequencing of the sorted subsets was incomplete.

Over several immunoSEQ plates, each subset's genomic DNA was distributed in even portions. This table comes from immunoSEQ multiplex PCR, and its TCRdb copy is limited to in-frame clones, with some not included. The sample consists of millions of clones, around 95% of them appearing once. The source material was naive CD4+ T cells sorted from blood. Noted subset: CD45RA+ positively selected. This receptor was obtained from a young man in good health. J is TRBJ2-5 and V is TRBV4-3; TRBD2 might be the D (6 bases). The CDR3, as DNA: TGCGCCAGCAGCCAAACACTAGCTGCTGAGACCCAGTACTTC. Encoded protein: CASSQTLAAETQYF.